This T cell receptor (beta chain) was retrieved from a study of blood T cell repertoires in COVID-19. As for the study in general: Sources were T cells, B-cell-depleted T cells, or PBMCs; the material itself was cDNA or gDNA.

The V gene's germline CDR1 is SGHRS and CDR2 YFSETQ. V lost 5 bases and J lost 5; bases outside the gene matches: 3. This CDR3 comprises 13 residues. Repertoires were generated with immunoSEQ multiplex PCR, while TCRdb's copy carries only in-frame clones and drops some. This repertoire shows just under 150,000 clones, 89% found once; its top ten account for about 1.5%. This rearrangement joins TRBV5-1 to TRBJ2-1; 8 bases line up with TRBD2. The sample was peripheral blood. This clonotype was obtained from a human donor in a cohort sampled during active COVID-19. The CDR3 loop reads CASSWTSNNEQFF. The CDR3 coding sequence is TGCGCCAGCAGTTGGACTAGCAACAATGAGCAGTTCTTC.